This T cell receptor (beta chain) originates from a study of yellow fever vaccine responses in identical twins. In TCRdb, the RT-PCR reads were re-called with MiXCR into one record per CDR3 protein. The sample shows around 5,800 distinct CDR3 sequences, 60% to 70% of them seen only once. The sample here was T cells from blood (PBMCs), unsorted or a sorted subset (not recorded which), taken before or after yellow fever vaccination (not recorded which). The clonotype was recovered from a woman between 18 and 29 years old who received the yellow fever vaccine.

The CDR3 loop is CASSSDKLRKEQYF. CDR3 coding DNA: TGTGCCAGCAGCTCCGACAAGCTAAGAAAGGAGCAGTACTTC. This chain links TRBV7-2 with TRBJ2-7; no firm D call. CDR3 size: 14 residues. Trimming took off 4 bases at V and 7 bases at J, with 17 bases between the two ends. Germline assignment: CDR1 SGHTA and CDR2 FQGNSA.